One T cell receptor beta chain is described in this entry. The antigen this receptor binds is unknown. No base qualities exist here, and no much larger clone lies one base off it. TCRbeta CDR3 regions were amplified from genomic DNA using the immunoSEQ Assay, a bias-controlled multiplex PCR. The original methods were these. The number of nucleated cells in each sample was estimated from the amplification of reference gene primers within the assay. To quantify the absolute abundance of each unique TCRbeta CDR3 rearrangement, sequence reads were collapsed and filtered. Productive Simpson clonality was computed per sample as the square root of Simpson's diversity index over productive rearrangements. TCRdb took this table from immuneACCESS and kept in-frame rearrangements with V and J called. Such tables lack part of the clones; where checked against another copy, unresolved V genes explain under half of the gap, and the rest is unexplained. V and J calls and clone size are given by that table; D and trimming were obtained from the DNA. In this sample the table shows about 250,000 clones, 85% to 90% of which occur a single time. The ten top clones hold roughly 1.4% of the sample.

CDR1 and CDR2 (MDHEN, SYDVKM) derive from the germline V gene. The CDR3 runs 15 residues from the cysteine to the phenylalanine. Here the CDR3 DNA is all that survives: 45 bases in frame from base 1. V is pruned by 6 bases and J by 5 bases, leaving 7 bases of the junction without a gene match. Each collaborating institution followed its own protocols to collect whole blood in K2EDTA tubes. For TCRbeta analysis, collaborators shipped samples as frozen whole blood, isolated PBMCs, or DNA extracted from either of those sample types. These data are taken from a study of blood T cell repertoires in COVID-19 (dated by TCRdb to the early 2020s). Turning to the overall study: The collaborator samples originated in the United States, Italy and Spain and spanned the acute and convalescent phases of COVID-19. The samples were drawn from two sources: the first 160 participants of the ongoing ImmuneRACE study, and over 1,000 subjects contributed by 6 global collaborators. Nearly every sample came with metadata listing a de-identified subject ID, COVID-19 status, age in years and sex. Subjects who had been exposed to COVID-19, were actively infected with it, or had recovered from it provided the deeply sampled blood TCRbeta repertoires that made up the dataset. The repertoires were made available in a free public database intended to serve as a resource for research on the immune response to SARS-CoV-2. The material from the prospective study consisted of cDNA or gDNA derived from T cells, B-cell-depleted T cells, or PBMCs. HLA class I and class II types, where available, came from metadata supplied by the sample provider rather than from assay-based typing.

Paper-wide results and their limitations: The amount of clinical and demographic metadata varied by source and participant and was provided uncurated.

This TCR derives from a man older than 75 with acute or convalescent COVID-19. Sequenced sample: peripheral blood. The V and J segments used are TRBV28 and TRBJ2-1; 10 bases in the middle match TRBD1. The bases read TGTGCCAGCAGCGGAGCCGGGACAGGGGACAATGAGCAGTTCTTC. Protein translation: CASSGAGTGDNEQFF.